Shown below are 24 T cell receptor beta chains from a single sample sequenced in a study of cytomegalovirus exposure and HLA in healthy donors. The PCR had 60 Vbeta and 13 Jbeta primers. Profiled with immunoSEQ multiplex PCR; TCRdb holds only in-frame clones, not every one. The sample yields 200,000 to 250,000 clones, 82% seen once. The source material was PBMCs. The receptor source for this set is a woman between 35 and 50 years old in good health and CMV-seropositive.

The chain employs TRBV6-5 and TRBJ1-1; D unclear. This CDR3 contains 14 residues. The germline gives CDR1 MNHEY, CDR2 SVGAGI. With 2 bases removed from V and 5 bases from J, the gap between germline ends came to 12 bases. CDR3 protein: CASSYVLARTEAFF. CDR3 nucleotides: TGTGCCAGCAGTTACGTCCTGGCGAGGACTGAAGCTTTCTTT.

This rearrangement joins TRBV6-5 to TRBJ1-1; perhaps TRBD1 as D (5 bases). V was clipped by 7 bases and J by 4 bases, with 16 bases between them. The CDR3 is 14 amino acids. CDR1 and CDR2 (germline): MNHEY, SVGAGI. The CDR3 loop is CASTPPGGSTEAFF. In nucleotides, the CDR3 is TGTGCCAGCACTCCCCCCGGGGGGAGCACTGAAGCTTTCTTT.

The chain carries TRBV27 and TRBJ2-1; D may be TRBD2 (5 bases). The CDR3 consists of 14 residues. Trimming left V 5 bases short and J 0 bases short, with 8 bases between. Germline loops: CDR1 MNHEY, CDR2 SMNVEV (reference sequence). The CDR3, as DNA: TGTGCCAGCAGTGCGGGTGGCTCCTACAATGAGCAGTTCTTC. Protein: CASSAGGSYNEQFF.

This clone was counted between two and nine times. V usage is TRBV9 and J usage is TRBJ2-5, with TRBD1 matching over 7 bases. This CDR3 has 14 amino acids. Trimming at V came to 0 bases and at J to 4 bases, leaving 3 bases not matched to a gene. The germline gives CDR1 SGDLS, CDR2 YYNGEE. CDR3 sequence: CASSVGQGRETQYF. The CDR3 DNA reads TGTGCCAGCAGCGTAGGACAGGGAAGAGAGACCCAGTACTTC.

This clone has a single count. The J gene is TRBJ2-7, the V gene TRBV5-1, with D possibly matching TRBD1 (5 bases). Germline CDR1 reads SGHRS; CDR2 reads YFSETQ. The CDR3 is 14 amino acids. The V end lost 2 bases, the J end lost 6 bases, and 15 bases lay between the germline ends. The CDR3, as DNA: TGCGCCAGCAGCTTAACCCTTGGGGCCCTCGAGCAGTACTTC. Its translation is CASSLTLGALEQYF.

The chain carries TRBV6-1 and TRBJ2-7; 8 bases line up with TRBD1. This CDR3 contains 14 residues. Germline loops: CDR1 MNHNS, CDR2 SASEGT. J was trimmed by 6 bases and V by 5 bases; bases with no gene match: 9. The CDR3 loop reads CASSPTRTGSEQYF. As DNA, the CDR3 is TGTGCCAGCAGTCCCACGCGGACAGGGTCCGAGCAGTACTTC.

V usage is TRBV6-1 and J usage is TRBJ1-2; no definite D call. Looked up from germline, CDR1 is MNHNS and CDR2 is SASEGT. The CDR3 loop spans 13 amino acids. Trimming left V 5 bases short and J 4 bases short, with 11 bases between. The CDR3 reads CASSTGGVYGYTF. The CDR3, as DNA: TGTGCCAGCAGTACCGGTGGTGTCTATGGCTACACCTTC.

This clone appeared a few times. The chain couples TRBV28 to TRBJ2-7; 10 bases are shared with TRBD1. V was pared by 4 bases and J by 7 bases, with 10 bases of the junction left unmatched. The CDR3 is 15 amino acids. The V gene's germline CDR1 is MDHEN and CDR2 SYDVKM. Here the CDR3 reads CASSSRGQGLGEQYF. DNA for the CDR3: TGTGCCAGCAGTTCACGGGGACAGGGGTTGGGGGAGCAGTACTTC. Variable domain in full (rest from reference TRBV28 and TRBJ2-7): DVKVTQSSRYLVKRTGEKVFLECVQDMDHENMFWYRQDPGLGLRLIYFSYDVKMKEKGDIPEGYSVSREKKERFSLILESASTNQTSMYLCASSSRGQGLGEQYFGPGTRLTVT.

In this sample, this clone turned up a few times. The chain links TRBV6-1 to TRBJ1-5; the match to TRBD1 covers 8 bases. Germline CDR1 reads MNHNS; CDR2 reads SASEGT. V dropped 4 bases and J dropped 2; count of bases not matched to a gene: 1. The CDR3 extends over 14 amino acids. CDR3 bases: TGTGCCAGCAGTGTACAGGGGGGCAATCAGCCCCAGCATTTT. It specifies CASSVQGGNQPQHF.

The chain links TRBV2 to TRBJ1-2; the match to TRBD1 covers 8 bases. The germline V gene encodes CDR1 SNHLY and CDR2 FYNNEI. The CDR3 is 12 amino acids. The V gene end was trimmed by 9 bases and the J gene end by 2 bases; junction bases not matched to a gene: 2. The CDR3 here is CARRTGNYGYTF. CDR3 in DNA: TGTGCCAGGAGGACAGGGAACTATGGCTACACCTTC.

V and J are TRBV5-1 and TRBJ2-1, with 9 bases lining up with TRBD1. This CDR3 has 17 amino acids. In germline, CDR1 is SGHRS, CDR2 YFSETQ. The junction had 12 bases not matched to a gene; V was cut back by 4 bases and J by 4 bases. CDR3 sequence reads: CASSGTGGLLRYNEQFF. In DNA, the CDR3 is TGCGCCAGCAGCGGAACAGGGGGCCTCTTAAGGTACAATGAGCAGTTCTTC.

The chain has TRBV19 and TRBJ2-5, with D possibly TRBD2 on 6 matching bases. The V end was cut by 8 bases, the J end by 11 bases, with 18 bases between. Germline CDR1 and CDR2: LNHDA and SQIVND (reference sequence). The CDR3 runs 12 residues. The CDR3 region has the DNA TGTGCCAGTCGGGGGACTTCTATTGAGCAGTACTTC. Residues: CASRGTSIEQYF.

This clone appeared a single time. The chain recombines TRBV5-8 with TRBJ1-2; D might be TRBD1 (6 bases). Germline CDR1 reads SGHTS; CDR2 reads YDEGEE. CDR3 length equals 14 residues. Trimming cost V 0 bases and J 7 bases, with 13 bases left between them. CDR3 sequence (DNA): TGTGCCAGCAGCTTGGCCCCCGGACAGATTGGCTACACCTTC. It encodes CASSLAPGQIGYTF.

The chain carries TRBV6-5 and TRBJ1-6; D possibly corresponds to TRBD1 (6 bases). The CDR3 totals 14 residues. V dropped 2 bases and J dropped 8 bases, with 10 bases sitting between them. CDR1 is MNHEY, CDR2 SVGAGI, per germline. The CDR3, as DNA: TGTGCCAGCAGTTACAGGGGGTCGGATTCACCCCTCCACTTT. Its translation is CASSYRGSDSPLHF.

This clone was recorded once. V is TRBV25-1 and J is TRBJ2-2; tentatively, D is TRBD1 (6 bases). Trimming took off 2 bases at V and 3 bases at J, with 7 bases between the two ends. Germline V gene sequence: CDR1 MGHDK, CDR2 SYGVNS. The CDR3 has 14 amino acids. The CDR3 protein is CASSEPGDTGELFF. DNA of the CDR3: TGTGCCAGCAGTGAACCAGGGGACACCGGGGAGCTGTTTTTT.

CDR3 amino acids: CASSPGGVGQPQHF. In nucleotides, the CDR3 is TGTGCCAGCTCACCTGGAGGGGTTGGCCAGCCCCAGCATTTT. The rearrangement uses TRBV18 and TRBJ1-5, with D possibly matching TRBD1 (5 bases). The germline V gene encodes CDR1 KGHSH and CDR2 LQKENI. Trimming stripped 3 bases from V and 7 bases from J, with 13 bases between. The CDR3 length is 14 residues.

The chain has TRBV7-7 and TRBJ2-7; D perhaps matches TRBD2 (7 bases). The germline CDR1 and CDR2 sequences are SSHAT and FNYEAQ (reference sequence). The CDR3 length is 16 residues. The CDR3 DNA reads as TGTGCTAGCCGTATCGAGCGGGACAAAGGGCCCTCAGAGCAGTACTTC. This codes for CASRIERDKGPSEQYF.

The chain combines TRBV7-2 with TRBJ2-1; TRBD2 aligns across 7 bases. Trimming removed 1 base from V and 8 bases from J; junction bases left unmatched: 8. Germline assignment: CDR1 SGHTA and CDR2 FQGNSA. The CDR3 totals 15 residues. CDR3 residues: CASSLDWGGADEQFF. CDR3 in DNA: TGTGCCAGCAGCTTAGACTGGGGGGGAGCAGATGAGCAGTTCTTC. The full variable domain, with the rest looked up from reference TRBV7-2 and TRBJ2-1, is GAGVSQSPSNKVTEKGKDVELRCDPISGHTALYWYRQSLGQGLEFLIYFQGNSAPDKSGLPSDRFSAERTGGSVSTLTIQRTQQEDSAVYLCASSLDWGGADEQFFGPGTRLTVL.

The V gene is TRBV7-2, the J gene TRBJ2-7, with 9 bases that match TRBD1. Germline trimming cut 4 bases from V and 2 bases from J; bases unmatched to any gene: 18. Germline V gives CDR1 SGHTA, CDR2 FQGNSA. The CDR3 contains 19 residues. The CDR3 here is CASSSSAGTGSFSPYEQYF. The CDR3 bases are TGTGCCAGCAGCTCGTCAGCCGGGACAGGGTCCTTCTCCCCCTACGAGCAGTACTTC. The full variable domain, completed using reference TRBV7-2 and TRBJ2-7, is GAGVSQSPSNKVTEKGKDVELRCDPISGHTALYWYRQSLGQGLEFLIYFQGNSAPDKSGLPSDRFSAERTGGSVSTLTIQRTQQEDSAVYLCASSSSAGTGSFSPYEQYFGPGTRLTVT.

The rearrangement joins TRBV5-8 to TRBJ1-6; perhaps TRBD1 as D (6 bases). The CDR3 totals 15 residues. Trimming stripped 4 bases from V and 7 bases from J, with 15 bases between. CDR1 and CDR2 (germline): SGHTS, YDEGEE. Written as DNA, the CDR3 is TGTGCCAGCAGCCCCTGGACAGTCTCCAATTCACCCCTCCACTTT. Its protein product is CASSPWTVSNSPLHF.

The J gene is TRBJ2-2, the V gene TRBV11-3; D may be TRBD1 (5 bases). The length of the CDR3 is 13 residues. Trimming cost V 4 bases and J 5 bases, with 8 bases left between them. Germline V gives CDR1 SGHNT, CDR2 YENEEA. The DNA for the CDR3 is TGTGCCAGCAGCTCCGACAGTACCGGGGAGCTGTTTTTT. Translated: CASSSDSTGELFF.

This clone was detected only a few times. The J gene is TRBJ2-3, the V gene TRBV4-1, with D maybe TRBD1 (5 bases). The germline gives CDR1 MGHRA, CDR2 YSYEKL. This CDR3 has 16 amino acids. V lost 1 base and J lost 2, with 13 bases in between. Written as DNA, the CDR3 is TGCGCCAGCAGCCAAGCGGACATGGGGTTCACAGATACGCAGTATTTT. This sequence encodes CASSQADMGFTDTQYF.

This clone was detected a few times. The chain links TRBV30 to TRBJ2-3, with a tentative D call TRBD1 (6 bases). V lost 8 bases to trimming and J lost 0 bases, with 12 bases between them. The CDR3 loop spans 13 amino acids. Germline V gives CDR1 GTSNPN, CDR2 SVGIG (reference sequence). CDR3 DNA sequence: TGTGCCGGCCGGGACACTAGCACAGATACGCAGTATTTT. The encoded protein is CAGRDTSTDTQYF. Filled out from reference TRBV30 and TRBJ2-3, the complete variable domain reads SQTIHQWPATLVQPVGSPLSLECTVEGTSNPNLYWYRQAAGRGLQLLFYSVGIGQISSEVPQNLSASRPQDRQFILSSKKLLLSDSGFYLCAGRDTSTDTQYFGPGTRLTVL.

This clone was detected only once. V and J are TRBV19 and TRBJ1-1; 10 nucleotides line up with TRBD1. The germline CDR1 and CDR2 sequences are LNHDA and SQIVND (reference sequence). The CDR3 extends over 14 amino acids. The ends lost 8 bases at V and 6 bases at J; junction bases unmatched: 9. In nucleotides, the CDR3 is TGTGCCAGTGGCGGGACAGGGGATTTCTCTGAAGCTTTCTTT. Translated, it gives CASGGTGDFSEAFF.